Given below is one TCR beta chain in context. As yet, its antigen is unknown. PCR was performed using 60 Vbeta and 13 Jbeta primers. Assay: immunoSEQ multiplex PCR; the TCRdb copy retains only in-frame clones and omits some. The sample consists of about 150,000 clones, more than 70% of them appearing once. The data originate from a study of cytomegalovirus exposure and HLA in healthy donors. General study findings and limits: In a later analysis, common viral pathogens appeared linked to several of the most significant clusters.

Sequenced material: PBMCs. The sequence was collected from a male donor in good health and CMV-seropositive.

The CDR3 sequence is CASSRDTGGVNIQYF. In nucleotides, the CDR3 is TGTGCCAGCTCACGCGATACAGGGGGAGTAAACATTCAGTACTTC. The chain has TRBV18 and TRBJ2-4, with 8 nucleotides matching TRBD1. Germline assignment: CDR1 KGHSH and CDR2 LQKENI. The CDR3 is 15 residues long. Germline trimming cut 4 bases from V and 6 bases from J; bases unmatched to any gene: 8. Filled out from reference TRBV18 and TRBJ2-4, the complete variable domain reads NAGVMQNPRHLVRRRGQEARLRCSPMKGHSHVYWYRQLPEEGLKFMVYLQKENIIDESGMPKERFSAEFPKEGPSILRIQQVVRGDSAAYFCASSRDTGGVNIQYFGAGTRLSVL.